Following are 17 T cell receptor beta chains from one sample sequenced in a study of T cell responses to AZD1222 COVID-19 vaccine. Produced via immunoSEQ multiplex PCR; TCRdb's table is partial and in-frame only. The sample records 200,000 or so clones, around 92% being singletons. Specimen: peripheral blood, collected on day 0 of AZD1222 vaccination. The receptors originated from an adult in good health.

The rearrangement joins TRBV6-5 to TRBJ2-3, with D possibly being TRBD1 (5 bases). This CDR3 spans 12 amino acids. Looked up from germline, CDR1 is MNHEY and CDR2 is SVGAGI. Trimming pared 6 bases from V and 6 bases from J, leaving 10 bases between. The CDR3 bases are TGTGCCAGCAGGCCTGGGGCGGATACGCAGTATTTT. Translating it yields CASRPGADTQYF.

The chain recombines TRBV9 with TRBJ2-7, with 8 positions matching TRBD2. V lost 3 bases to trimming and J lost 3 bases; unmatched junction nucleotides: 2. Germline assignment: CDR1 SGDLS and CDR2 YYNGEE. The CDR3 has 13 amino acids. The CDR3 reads CASSDSGSYEQYF. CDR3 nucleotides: TGTGCCAGCAGCGACAGCGGGAGCTACGAGCAGTACTTC.

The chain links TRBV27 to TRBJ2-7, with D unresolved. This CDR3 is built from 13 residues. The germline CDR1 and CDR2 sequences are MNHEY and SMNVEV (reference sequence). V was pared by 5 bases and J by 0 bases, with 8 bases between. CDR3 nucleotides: TGTGCCAGCAGTCTCCGGGTCTCCTACGAGCAGTACTTC. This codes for CASSLRVSYEQYF.

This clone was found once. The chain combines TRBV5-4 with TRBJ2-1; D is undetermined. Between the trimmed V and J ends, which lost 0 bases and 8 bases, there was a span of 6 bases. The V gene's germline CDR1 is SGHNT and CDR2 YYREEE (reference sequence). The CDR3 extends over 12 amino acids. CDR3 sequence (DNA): TGTGCCAGCAGCTTGGTTAGCCATGAGCAGTTCTTC. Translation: CASSLVSHEQFF.

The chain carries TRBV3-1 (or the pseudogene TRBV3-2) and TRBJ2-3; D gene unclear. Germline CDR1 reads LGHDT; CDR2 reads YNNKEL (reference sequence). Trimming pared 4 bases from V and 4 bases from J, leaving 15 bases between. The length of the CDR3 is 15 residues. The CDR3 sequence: CASSRNLVPADTQYF. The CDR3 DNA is TGTGCCAGCAGCCGAAATCTAGTTCCCGCAGATACGCAGTATTTT.

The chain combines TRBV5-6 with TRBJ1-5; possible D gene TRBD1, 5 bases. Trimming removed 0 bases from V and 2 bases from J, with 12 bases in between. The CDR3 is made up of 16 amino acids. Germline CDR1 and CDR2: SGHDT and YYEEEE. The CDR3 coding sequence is TGTGCCAGCAGCTTGGGTGTGGGGCAAGGCAATCAGCCCCAGCATTTT. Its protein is CASSLGVGQGNQPQHF. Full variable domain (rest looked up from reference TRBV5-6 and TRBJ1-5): DAGVTQSPTHLIKTRGQQVTLRCSPKSGHDTVSWYQQALGQGPQFIFQYYEEEERQRGNFPDRFSGHQFPNYSSELNVNALLLGDSALYLCASSLGVGQGNQPQHFGDGTRLSIL.

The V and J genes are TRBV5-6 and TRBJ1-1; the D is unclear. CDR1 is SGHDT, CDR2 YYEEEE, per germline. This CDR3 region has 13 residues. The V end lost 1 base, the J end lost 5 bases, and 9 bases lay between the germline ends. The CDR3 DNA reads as TGTGCCAGCAGCTTGTCCTCGAGGACTGAAGCTTTCTTT. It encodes CASSLSSRTEAFF.

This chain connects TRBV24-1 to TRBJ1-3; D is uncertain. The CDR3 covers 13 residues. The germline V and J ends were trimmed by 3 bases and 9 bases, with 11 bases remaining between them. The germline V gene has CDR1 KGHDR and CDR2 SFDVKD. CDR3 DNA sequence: TGTGCCACCAGTGATCCTGCTTGGGGCACCATATATTTT. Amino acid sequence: CATSDPAWGTIYF.

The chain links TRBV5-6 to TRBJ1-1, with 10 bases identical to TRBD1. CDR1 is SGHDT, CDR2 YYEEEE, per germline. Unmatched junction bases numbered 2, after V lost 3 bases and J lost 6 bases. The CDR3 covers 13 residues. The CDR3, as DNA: TGTGCCAGCAGCTCGGACAGGGGGGCTGAAGCTTTCTTT. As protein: CASSSDRGAEAFF.

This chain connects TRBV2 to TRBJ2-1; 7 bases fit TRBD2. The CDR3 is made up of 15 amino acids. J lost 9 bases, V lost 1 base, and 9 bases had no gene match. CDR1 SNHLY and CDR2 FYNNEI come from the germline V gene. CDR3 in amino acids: CASSEGAGVLSEQFF. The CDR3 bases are TGTGCCAGCAGTGAAGGGGCGGGAGTTCTCAGTGAGCAGTTCTTC.

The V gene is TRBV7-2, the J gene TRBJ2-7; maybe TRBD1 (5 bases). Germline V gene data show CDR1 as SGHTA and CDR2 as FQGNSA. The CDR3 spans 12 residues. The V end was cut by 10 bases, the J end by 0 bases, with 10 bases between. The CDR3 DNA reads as TGTGCCATAGGGGTAAGCTCCTACGAGCAGTACTTC. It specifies CAIGVSSYEQYF.

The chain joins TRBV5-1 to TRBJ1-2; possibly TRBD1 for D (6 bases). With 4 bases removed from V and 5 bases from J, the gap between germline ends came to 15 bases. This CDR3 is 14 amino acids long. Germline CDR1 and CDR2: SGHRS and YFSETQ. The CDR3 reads CASSQWAGDYGYTF. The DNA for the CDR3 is TGCGCCAGCAGCCAGTGGGCAGGGGATTATGGCTACACCTTC. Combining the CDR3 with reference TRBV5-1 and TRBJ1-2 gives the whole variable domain KAGVTQTPRYLIKTRGQQVTLSCSPISGHRSVSWYQQTPGQGLQFLFEYFSETQRNKGNFPGRFSGRQFSNSRSEMNVSTLELGDSALYLCASSQWAGDYGYTFGSGTRLTVV.

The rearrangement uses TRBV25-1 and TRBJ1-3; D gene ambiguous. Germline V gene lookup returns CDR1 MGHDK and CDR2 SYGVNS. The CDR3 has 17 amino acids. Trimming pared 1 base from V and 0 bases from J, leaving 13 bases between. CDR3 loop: CASSEFRQADSGNTIYF. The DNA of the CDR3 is TGTGCCAGCAGTGAATTCAGGCAGGCCGACTCTGGAAACACCATATATTTT. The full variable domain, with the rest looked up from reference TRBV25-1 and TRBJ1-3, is EADIYQTPRYLVIGTGKKITLECSQTMGHDKMYWYQQDPGMELHLIHYSYGVNSTEKGDLSSESTVSRIRTEHFPLTLESARPSHTSQYLCASSEFRQADSGNTIYFGEGSWLTVV.

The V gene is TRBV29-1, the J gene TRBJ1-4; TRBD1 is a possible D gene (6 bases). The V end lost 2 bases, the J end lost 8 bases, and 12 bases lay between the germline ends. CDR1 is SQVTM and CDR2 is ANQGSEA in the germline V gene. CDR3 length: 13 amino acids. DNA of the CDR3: TGCAGCGTTGAAACAGGGATTTACGAAAAACTGTTTTTT. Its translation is CSVETGIYEKLFF.

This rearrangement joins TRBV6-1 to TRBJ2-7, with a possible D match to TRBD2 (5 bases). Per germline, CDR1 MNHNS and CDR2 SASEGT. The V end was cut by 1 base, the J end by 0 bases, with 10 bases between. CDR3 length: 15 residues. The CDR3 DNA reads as TGTGCCAGCAGTGAAGTCGGCGGGCTCTCCTACGAGCAGTACTTC. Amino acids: CASSEVGGLSYEQYF.

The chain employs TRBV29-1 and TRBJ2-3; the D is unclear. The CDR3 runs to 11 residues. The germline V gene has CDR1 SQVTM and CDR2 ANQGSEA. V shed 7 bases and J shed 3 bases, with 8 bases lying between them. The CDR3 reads CSAALTDTQYF. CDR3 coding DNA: TGCAGCGCCGCCCTTACAGATACGCAGTATTTT.

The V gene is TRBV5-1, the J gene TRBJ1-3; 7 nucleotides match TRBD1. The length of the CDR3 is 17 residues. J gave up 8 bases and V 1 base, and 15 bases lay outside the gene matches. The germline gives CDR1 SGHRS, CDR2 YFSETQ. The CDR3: CASSLLGNRGQADTIYF. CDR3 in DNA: TGCGCCAGCAGCTTGCTGGGTAACAGGGGCCAGGCCGACACCATATATTTT.